This is a list of T cell receptor beta chains from one sample in a study of cytomegalovirus exposure and HLA in healthy donors. Assay used: immunoSEQ multiplex PCR; TCRdb lists only in-frame clones, some missing. Of around 130,000 clones in the sample, less than 80% were seen once. Sequencing input: PBMCs. The source of these receptors is a man aged 35-49 years in good health and CMV-seropositive. The CDR3 runs from the conserved cysteine through the conserved F or W. A D gene is named only where the DNA matches it firmly. Part of the rows lack a size; the others show once, few, many or a class for expanded clones.

d_call | clone_size | j_call | v_call | cdr3_nt | cdr3_aa
TRBD2 | . | TRBJ2-7 | TRBV9 | TGTGCCAGCAGCGTCGGGACTAGCGACTCCTACGAGCAGTACTTC | CASSVGTSDSYEQYF
TRBD1 | . | TRBJ1-2 | TRBV5-5 | TGTGCCAGCAGCTTGGCGACAGGGGACGGTGCTAACTATGGCTACACCTTC | CASSLATGDGANYGYTF
. | . | TRBJ2-2 | TRBV10-1 | TGCGCCAGCAGTGAAGTGGGCACGAGACCTAACACCGGGGAGCTGTTTTTT | CASSEVGTRPNTGELFF
TRBD1 | . | TRBJ2-7 | TRBV18 | TGTGCCAGCTCACCAATACAGGGGGTAAGCGAGCAGTACTTC | CASSPIQGVSEQYF
. | once | TRBJ2-1 | TRBV4-2 | TGTGCCAGCAGCCAAGAGGGGGCTAGCGGTTACAATGAGCAGTTCTTC | CASSQEGASGYNEQFF
TRBD1 | . | TRBJ2-5 | TRBV7-9 | TGTGCCAGCAGCCGGGACAGGGGCTACGAGACCCAGTACTTC | CASSRDRGYETQYF
. | . | TRBJ1-2 | TRBV11-2 | TGTGCCAGCAGCTTGCGGCTCGACTATGGCTACACCTTC | CASSLRLDYGYTF
TRBD1 | . | TRBJ1-2 | TRBV7-9 | TGTGCCAGCAGCGGAGACAGGGGTCGGGGCTACACCTTC | CASSGDRGRGYTF
. | . | TRBJ2-7 | TRBV5-1 | TGCGCCAGCAGCGCGGGACCTTACGAGCAGTACTTC | CASSAGPYEQYF
. | . | TRBJ2-2 | TRBV7-7 | TGTGCTAGCACCCGAGCAGGGGACGGGGAGCTGTTTTTT | CASTRAGDGELFF
. | . | TRBJ2-7 | TRBV6-5 | TGTGCCAGCAGTTACGGCAGGGGCTCCTACGAGCAGTACTTC | CASSYGRGSYEQYF
. | . | TRBJ1-4 | TRBV28 | TGTGCCAGCAGGATACATGCAACTAATGAAAAACTGTTTTTT | CASRIHATNEKLFF
. | . | TRBJ2-3 | TRBV2 | TGTGCCAGCAACGCCCAGTCCGGCGCGGCAGATACGCAGTATTTT | CASNAQSGAADTQYF
TRBD1 | once | TRBJ2-7 | TRBV4-2 | TGTGCCAGCATCTCCTTCCGGGACAGTTCCTACGAGCAGTACTTC | CASISFRDSSYEQYF